This TCR beta chain was profiled in a study of T cells in Graves' hyperthyroidism and ophthalmopathy. General study points: Ophthalmopathy onset followed model prediction by a median approximately six months. The authors' 13 V-J model separated ophthalmopathy from stable hyperthyroidism.

Regions amplified from RNA transcripts were the TCR beta CDR3 regions. The HTBI primer set served for first-round RT-PCR of the TCR CDR3. Each CDR3 protein gets one entry after TCRdb re-called the multiplex PCR reads with MiXCR. The repertoire holds approximately 640,000 distinct CDR3 sequences, with around 15% as singletons. There are many counts of this clonotype. The target antigen is unknown. Used for diagnoses were clinical symptoms, serum thyroxine and TRAb, thyroid ultrasound and orbital computed tomography. V lost 5 bases and J 4 bases, leaving 17 bases between the germline ends. This CDR3 comprises 15 residues. Germline V CDR1 and CDR2: MDHEN, SYDVKM.

This clonotype originated in a man over 45 with Graves' hyperthyroidism. The rearrangement uses TRBV28 and TRBJ2-5; the D is unclear. The specimen sequenced was blood. CDR3 residues: CASSPNSVPRETQYF. The CDR3 bases are TGTGCCAGCAGTCCAAACTCGGTCCCCAGAGAGACCCAGTACTTC.